A selection of T cell receptor beta chains follows, all from one sample in a study of shared clonotypes between healthy human individuals. The protocol was immunoSEQ multiplex PCR, while the TCRdb copy is restricted to in-frame clones and leaves out a portion. The table lists about 520,000 clones, approximately 81% of them singletons, with approximately 11% in the top ten. The sequenced sample was PBMCs. The receptor source for this set is a woman in her thirties or forties in good health. Some clones in this sample may be carry-over from other donors' samples. Each CDR3 is given with its conserved first and last residue. D genes are given only for firm matches. The size entry is marked missing in some rows and otherwise reads once, few, many or a size class.

size,D,J,V,DNA,CDR3
-,TRBD1,TRBJ2-7,TRBV6-1,TGTGCCAGCAGTGAAATGGGACAGGGTTACGAGCAGTACTTC,CASSEMGQGYEQYF
-,-,TRBJ2-5,TRBV27,TGTGCCAGCAGTTCGCTAAGGGGTCCACAAGAGACCCAGTACTTC,CASSSLRGPQETQYF
once,-,TRBJ2-2,TRBV5-1,TGCGCCAGCAGCTTGGAAGGGAACACCGGGGAGCTGTTTTTT,CASSLEGNTGELFF
once,-,TRBJ2-4,TRBV5-1,TGCGCCAGCAGTGAACTAGCCAAAAACATTCAGTACTTC,CASSELAKNIQYF
-,-,TRBJ1-4,TRBV28,TGTGCCAGCAGCTGGACAGATGAAAAACTGTTTTTT,CASSWTDEKLFF
-,TRBD1,TRBJ2-7,TRBV10-3,TGTGCCATCAGTCGGGACAGGGGGCGCTTAGAGTACTTC,CAISRDRGRLEYF
-,TRBD1,TRBJ2-3,TRBV29-1,TGCAGCGGAGGACAGGGGACCGATACGCAGTATTTT,CSGGQGTDTQYF
-,-,TRBJ2-1,TRBV11-2,TGTGCCAGCAGCCCCGGGACGTTCTACAATGAGCAGTTCTTC,CASSPGTFYNEQFF
-,-,TRBJ2-5,TRBV18,TGTGCCAGCTCACATCTTCTGCGGGGAGTTGATCAGGAGACCCAGTACTTC,CASSHLLRGVDQETQYF
-,-,TRBJ2-5,TRBV14,TGTGCCAGCAGCCGGTCGGGGACCCCCCGGTGGGAGACCCAGTACTTC,CASSRSGTPRWETQYF
-,-,TRBJ2-7,TRBV2,TGTGCCGGAAGACAGTCCTACGAGCAGTACTTC,CAGRQSYEQYF
-,-,TRBJ1-1,TRBV7-3,TGTGCCAGCAGCGTCCGGGTGGACACTGAAGCTTTCTTT,CASSVRVDTEAFF
-,-,TRBJ2-7,TRBV6-5,TGTGCCAGCAGTTACTCCCGGGACATGGGTAGCGAGCAGTACTTC,CASSYSRDMGSEQYF
-,-,TRBJ2-7,TRBV9,TGTGCCAGCAGCGTAGCTGGTTTAGGCTACGAGCAGTACTTC,CASSVAGLGYEQYF
-,-,TRBJ2-3,TRBV4-1,TGCGCCAGCAGCCAACCGACAGATAGCACAGATACGCAGTATTTT,CASSQPTDSTDTQYF
few,-,TRBJ2-2,TRBV25-1,TGTGCCAGCAGTGAATCGGTCAGGAGAGGGAACACCGGGGAGCTGTTTTTT,CASSESVRRGNTGELFF
-,-,TRBJ1-5,TRBV7-2,TGTGCCAGCAGCGGCTCTCGCAATCAGCCCCAGCATTTT,CASSGSRNQPQHF
once,TRBD2,TRBJ2-1,TRBV2,TGTGCCAGCAGGCTCCTAGCGGGCTACAATGAGCAGTTCTTC,CASRLLAGYNEQFF
few,-,TRBJ1-1,TRBV19,TGTGCCAGTAGTCAGGAGGGAGGGCAGAACACTGAAGCTTTCTTT,CASSQEGGQNTEAFF
-,-,TRBJ1-2,TRBV4-3,TGCGCCAGCAGCCAAGAATGGGGCGATTATGGCTACACCTTC,CASSQEWGDYGYTF
-,-,TRBJ2-3,TRBV9,TGTGCCAGCAGCGTAGCGGCAGGAACTAGCACAGATACGCAGTATTTT,CASSVAAGTSTDTQYF
-,-,TRBJ1-5,TRBV5-3,TGTGCCAGCAGCGCCAATAATCAGCCCCAGCATTTT,CASSANNQPQHF
-,TRBD1,TRBJ1-5,TRBV19,TGTGCCACCAGGAGGGACAGGGGCAATCAGCCCCAGCATTTT,CATRRDRGNQPQHF
-,-,TRBJ1-3,TRBV7-9,TGTGCCAGCAGCTTAGGAGGAATTGGAAACACCATATATTTT,CASSLGGIGNTIYF
-,TRBD1,TRBJ1-5,TRBV6-6,TGTGCCAGCAGGCCAGGGGGCGCGGATCAGCCCCAGCATTTT,CASRPGGADQPQHF
-,TRBD2,TRBJ2-3,TRBV5-6,TGTGCCAGCAGCATGATGACTAGCGGGCGCACAGATACGCAGTATTTT,CASSMMTSGRTDTQYF
many,-,TRBJ1-2,TRBV5-4,TGTGCCAGCAGCTCCCGCAGGGATCGGTATGGCTACACCTTC,CASSSRRDRYGYTF
-,TRBD2,TRBJ2-1,TRBV11-2,TGTGCCAGCAGCCGACGCCCGGGACTAGCTCTGGATGAGCAGTTCTTC,CASSRRPGLALDEQFF
-,-,TRBJ1-4,TRBV19,TGTGCCAGTACCCCCCTAGGGGTAGGTGAAAAACTGTTTTTT,CASTPLGVGEKLFF